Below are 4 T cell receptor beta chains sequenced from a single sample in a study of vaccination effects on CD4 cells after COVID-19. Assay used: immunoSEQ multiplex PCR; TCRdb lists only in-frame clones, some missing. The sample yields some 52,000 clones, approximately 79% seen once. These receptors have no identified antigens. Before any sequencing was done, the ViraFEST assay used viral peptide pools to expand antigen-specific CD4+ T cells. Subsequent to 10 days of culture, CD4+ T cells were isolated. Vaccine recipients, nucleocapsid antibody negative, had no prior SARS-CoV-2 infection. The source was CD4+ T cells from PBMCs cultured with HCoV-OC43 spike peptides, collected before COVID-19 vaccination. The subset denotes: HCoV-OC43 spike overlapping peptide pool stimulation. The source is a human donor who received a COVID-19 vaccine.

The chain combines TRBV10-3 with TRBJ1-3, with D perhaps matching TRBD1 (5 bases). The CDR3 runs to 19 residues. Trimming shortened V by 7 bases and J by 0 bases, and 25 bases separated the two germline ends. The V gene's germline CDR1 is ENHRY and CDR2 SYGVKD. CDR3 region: CAINNAPGPTRLSGNTIYF. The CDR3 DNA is TGTGCCATCAATAACGCTCCGGGACCGACTAGACTCTCTGGAAACACCATATATTTT.

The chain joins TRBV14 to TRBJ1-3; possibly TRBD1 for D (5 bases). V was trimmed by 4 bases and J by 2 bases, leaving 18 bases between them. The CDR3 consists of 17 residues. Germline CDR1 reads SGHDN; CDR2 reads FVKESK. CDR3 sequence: CASSRGGIGLTGNTIYF. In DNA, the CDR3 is TGTGCCAGCAGCCGGGGGGGGATAGGCCTAACTGGAAACACCATATATTTT.

This CDR3 reads CASSLVVGPETQYF. The CDR3 DNA reads TGTGCCAGCAGCTTAGTCGTGGGGCCGGAGACCCAGTACTTC. This chain uses TRBV7-2 with TRBJ2-5; tentatively, D is TRBD1 (5 bases). This CDR3 contains 14 residues. V lost 1 base and J lost 5, with 11 bases in between. CDR1 is SGHTA, CDR2 FQGNSA, per germline.

The CDR3 nucleotides are TGTGCCAGCAGCAAGATCAGGGAGGGGCGCGACAGTGGAAAACTGTTTTTT. The encoded protein is CASSKIREGRDSGKLFF. The rearrangement joins TRBV5-6 to TRBJ1-4; D might be TRBD1 (5 bases). CDR1 is SGHDT, CDR2 YYEEEE, per germline. V lost 4 bases to trimming and J lost 10 bases, with 26 bases between them. The CDR3 length is 17 residues.